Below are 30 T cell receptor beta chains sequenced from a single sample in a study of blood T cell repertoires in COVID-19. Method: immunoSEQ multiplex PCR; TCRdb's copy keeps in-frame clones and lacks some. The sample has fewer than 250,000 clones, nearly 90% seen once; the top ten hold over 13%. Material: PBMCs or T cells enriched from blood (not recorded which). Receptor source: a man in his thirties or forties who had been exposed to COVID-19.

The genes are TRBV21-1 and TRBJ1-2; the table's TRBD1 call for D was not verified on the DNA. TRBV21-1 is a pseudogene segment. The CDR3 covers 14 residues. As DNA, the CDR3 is TGTGCCAGCAGCAAAGGGGCTCCAACCTATGGCTACACCTTC. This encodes CASSKGAPTYGYTF.

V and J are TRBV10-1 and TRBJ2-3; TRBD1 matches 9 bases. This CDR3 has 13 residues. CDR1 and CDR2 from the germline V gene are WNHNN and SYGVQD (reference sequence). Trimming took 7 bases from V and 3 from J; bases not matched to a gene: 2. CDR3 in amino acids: CASNRGRTDTQYF. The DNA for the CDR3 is TGCGCCAGCAACAGGGGGCGAACAGATACGCAGTATTTT.

The DNA of the CDR3 is TGCGCCAGCAGCTCAACAGGGGGCACGAACACTGAAGCTTTCTTT. Amino acid sequence: CASSSTGGTNTEAFF. The rearrangement joins TRBV5-1 to TRBJ1-1, with 9 bases lining up with TRBD1. The length of the CDR3 is 15 residues. Germline V gene sequence: CDR1 SGHRS, CDR2 YFSETQ. J lost 1 base, V lost 3 bases, and 4 bases had no gene match.

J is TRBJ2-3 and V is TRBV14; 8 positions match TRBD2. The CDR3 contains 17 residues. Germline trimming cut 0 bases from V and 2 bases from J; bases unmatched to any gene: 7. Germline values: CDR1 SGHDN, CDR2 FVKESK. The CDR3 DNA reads TGTGCCAGCAGCCAAGATAGAGCGGGGGCATCCACAGATACGCAGTATTTT. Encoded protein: CASSQDRAGASTDTQYF. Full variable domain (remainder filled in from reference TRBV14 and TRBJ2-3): EAGVTQFPSHSVIEKGQTVTLRCDPISGHDNLYWYRRVMGKEIKFLLHFVKESKQDESGMPNNRFLAERTGGTYSTLKVQPAELEDSGVYFCASSQDRAGASTDTQYFGPGTRLTVL.

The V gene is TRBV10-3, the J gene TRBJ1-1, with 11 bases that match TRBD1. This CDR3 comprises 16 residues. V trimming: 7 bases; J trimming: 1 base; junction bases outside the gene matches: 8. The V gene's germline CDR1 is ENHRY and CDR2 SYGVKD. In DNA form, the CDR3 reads TGTGCCATCACCTCTGGACAGGGGGCCGAGAACACTGAAGCTTTCTTT. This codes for CAITSGQGAENTEAFF.

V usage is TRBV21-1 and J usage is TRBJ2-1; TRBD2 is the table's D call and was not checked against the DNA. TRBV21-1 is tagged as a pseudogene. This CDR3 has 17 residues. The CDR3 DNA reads TGTGCCAGCAGCAAAGAGGTTTATAGCGGGGGGGACAATGAGCAGTTCTTC. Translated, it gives CASSKEVYSGGDNEQFF.

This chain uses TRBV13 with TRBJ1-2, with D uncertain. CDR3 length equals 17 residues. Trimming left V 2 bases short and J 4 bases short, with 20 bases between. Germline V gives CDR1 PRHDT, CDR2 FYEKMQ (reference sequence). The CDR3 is CASSLSRVGAGGYGYTF. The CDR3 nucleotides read TGTGCCAGCAGCTTATCGCGGGTCGGTGCTGGCGGCTATGGCTACACCTTC.

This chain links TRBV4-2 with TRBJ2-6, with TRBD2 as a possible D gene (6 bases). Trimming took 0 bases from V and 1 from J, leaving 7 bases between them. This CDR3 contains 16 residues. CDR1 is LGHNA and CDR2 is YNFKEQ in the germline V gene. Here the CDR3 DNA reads TGTGCCAGCAGCCAAGAGAGCGGGTCTGGGGCCAACGTCCTGACTTTC. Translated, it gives CASSQESGSGANVLTF.

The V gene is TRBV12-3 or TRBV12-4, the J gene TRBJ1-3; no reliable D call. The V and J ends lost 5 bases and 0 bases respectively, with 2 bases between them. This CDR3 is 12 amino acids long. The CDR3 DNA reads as TGTGCCAGCAGTCACTCTGGAAACACCATATATTTT. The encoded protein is CASSHSGNTIYF.

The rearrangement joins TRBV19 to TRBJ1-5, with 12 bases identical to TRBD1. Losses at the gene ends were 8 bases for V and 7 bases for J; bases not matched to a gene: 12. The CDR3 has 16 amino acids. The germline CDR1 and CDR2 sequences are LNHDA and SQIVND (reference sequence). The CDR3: CASQNRDRGLGQPQHF. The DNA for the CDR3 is TGTGCCAGTCAGAACCGGGACAGGGGGCTTGGGCAGCCCCAGCATTTT.

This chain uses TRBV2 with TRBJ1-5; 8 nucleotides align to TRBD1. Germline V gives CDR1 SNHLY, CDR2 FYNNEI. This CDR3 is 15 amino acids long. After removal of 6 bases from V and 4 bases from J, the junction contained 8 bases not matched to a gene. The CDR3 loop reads CASRSDRGTNQPQHF. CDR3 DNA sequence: TGTGCCAGCAGATCCGACAGGGGAACGAATCAGCCCCAGCATTTT.

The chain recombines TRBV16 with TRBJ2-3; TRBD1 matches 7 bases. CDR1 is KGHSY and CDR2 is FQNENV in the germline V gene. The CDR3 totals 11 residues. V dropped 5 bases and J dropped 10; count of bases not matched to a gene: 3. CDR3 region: CASSNRGAQYF. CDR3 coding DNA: TGTGCCAGCAGCAACAGGGGAGCGCAGTATTTT.

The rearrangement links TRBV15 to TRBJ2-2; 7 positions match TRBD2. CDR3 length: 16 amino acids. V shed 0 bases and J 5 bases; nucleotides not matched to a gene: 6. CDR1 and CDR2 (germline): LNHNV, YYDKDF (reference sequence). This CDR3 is CATSREAGPRTGELFF. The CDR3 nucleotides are TGTGCCACCAGCAGAGAAGCGGGGCCCAGGACCGGGGAGCTGTTTTTT. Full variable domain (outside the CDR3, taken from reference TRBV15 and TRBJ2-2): DAMVIQNPRYQVTQFGKPVTLSCSQTLNHNVMYWYQQKSSQAPKLLFHYYDKDFNNEADTPDNFQSRRPNTSFCFLDIRSPGLGDTAMYLCATSREAGPRTGELFFGEGSRLTVL.

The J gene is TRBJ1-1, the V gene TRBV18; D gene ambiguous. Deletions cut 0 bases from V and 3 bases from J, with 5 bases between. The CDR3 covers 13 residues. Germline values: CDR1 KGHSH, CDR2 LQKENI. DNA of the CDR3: TGTGCCAGCTCACCACCGACTCACACTGAAGCTTTCTTT. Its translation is CASSPPTHTEAFF.

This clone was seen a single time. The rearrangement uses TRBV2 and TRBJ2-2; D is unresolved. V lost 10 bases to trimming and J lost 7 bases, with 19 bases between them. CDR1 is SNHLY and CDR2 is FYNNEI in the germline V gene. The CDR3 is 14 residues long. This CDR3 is CATAHEDVRGELFF. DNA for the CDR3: TGTGCCACTGCCCATGAGGATGTACGCGGGGAGCTGTTTTTT.

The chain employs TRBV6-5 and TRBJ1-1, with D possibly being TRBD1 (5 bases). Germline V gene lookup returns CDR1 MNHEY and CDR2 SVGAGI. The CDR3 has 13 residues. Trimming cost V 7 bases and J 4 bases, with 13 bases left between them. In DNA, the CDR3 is TGTGCCAGCACCCAGACAGTTACCACTGAAGCTTTCTTT. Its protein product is CASTQTVTTEAFF.

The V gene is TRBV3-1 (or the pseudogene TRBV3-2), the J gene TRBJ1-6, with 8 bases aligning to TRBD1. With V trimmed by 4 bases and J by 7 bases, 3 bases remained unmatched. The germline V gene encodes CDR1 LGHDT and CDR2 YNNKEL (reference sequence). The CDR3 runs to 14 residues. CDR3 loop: CASSPDRANSPLHF. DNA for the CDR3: TGTGCCAGCAGCCCGGACAGGGCAAATTCACCCCTCCACTTT.

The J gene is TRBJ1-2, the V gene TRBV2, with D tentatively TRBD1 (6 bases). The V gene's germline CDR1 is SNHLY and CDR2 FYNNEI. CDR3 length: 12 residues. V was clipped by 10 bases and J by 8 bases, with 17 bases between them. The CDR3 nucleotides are TGTGCCAAAACTGGGGGGGCTGAAGGCTACACCTTC. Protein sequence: CAKTGGAEGYTF.

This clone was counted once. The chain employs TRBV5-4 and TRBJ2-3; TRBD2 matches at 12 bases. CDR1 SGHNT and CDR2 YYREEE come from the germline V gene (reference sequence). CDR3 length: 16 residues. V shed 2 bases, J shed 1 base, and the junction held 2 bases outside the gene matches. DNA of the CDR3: TGTGCCAGCAGCTTCGCTAGCGGGGGGGGCACAGATACGCAGTATTTT. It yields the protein CASSFASGGGTDTQYF.

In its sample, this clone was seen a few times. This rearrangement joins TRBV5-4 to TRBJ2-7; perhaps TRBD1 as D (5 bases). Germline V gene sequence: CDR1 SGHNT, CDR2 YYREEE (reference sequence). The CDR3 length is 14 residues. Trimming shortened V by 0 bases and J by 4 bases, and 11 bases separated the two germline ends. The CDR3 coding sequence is TGTGCCAGCAGCTTGGATCCAGGGTTGTACGAGCAGTACTTC. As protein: CASSLDPGLYEQYF.

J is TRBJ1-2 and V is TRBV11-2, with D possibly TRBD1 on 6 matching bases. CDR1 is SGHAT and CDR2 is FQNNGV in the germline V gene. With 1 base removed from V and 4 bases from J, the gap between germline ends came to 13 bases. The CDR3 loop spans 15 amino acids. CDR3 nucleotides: TGTGCCAGCAGCTTAGTCCCCCAGGGGATCTATGGCTACACCTTC. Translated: CASSLVPQGIYGYTF.

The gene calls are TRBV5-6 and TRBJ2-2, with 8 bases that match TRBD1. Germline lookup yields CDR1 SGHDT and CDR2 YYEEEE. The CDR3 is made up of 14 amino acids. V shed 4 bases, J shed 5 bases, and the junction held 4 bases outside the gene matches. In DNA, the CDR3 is TGTGCCAGCAGCCCTGGACAGGGTACCGGGGAGCTGTTTTTT. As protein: CASSPGQGTGELFF.

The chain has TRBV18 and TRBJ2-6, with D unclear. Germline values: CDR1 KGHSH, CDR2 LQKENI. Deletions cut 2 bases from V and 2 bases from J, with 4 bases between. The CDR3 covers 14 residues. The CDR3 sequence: CASSPTAGANVLTF. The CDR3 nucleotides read TGTGCCAGCTCACCAACGGCTGGGGCCAACGTCCTGACTTTC.

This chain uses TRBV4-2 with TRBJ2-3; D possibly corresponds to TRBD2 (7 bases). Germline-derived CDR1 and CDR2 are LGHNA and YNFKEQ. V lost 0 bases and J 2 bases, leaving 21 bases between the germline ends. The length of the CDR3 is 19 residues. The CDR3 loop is CASSQDESVGRGLTDTQYF. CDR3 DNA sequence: TGTGCCAGCAGCCAAGACGAATCGGTGGGGCGGGGGCTCACAGATACGCAGTATTTT.

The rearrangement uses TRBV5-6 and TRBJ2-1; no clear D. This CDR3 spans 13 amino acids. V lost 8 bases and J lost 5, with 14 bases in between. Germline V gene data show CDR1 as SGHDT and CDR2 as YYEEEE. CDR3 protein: CASTQRHNNEQFF. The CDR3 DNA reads TGTGCCAGTACCCAGCGTCACAACAATGAGCAGTTCTTC.

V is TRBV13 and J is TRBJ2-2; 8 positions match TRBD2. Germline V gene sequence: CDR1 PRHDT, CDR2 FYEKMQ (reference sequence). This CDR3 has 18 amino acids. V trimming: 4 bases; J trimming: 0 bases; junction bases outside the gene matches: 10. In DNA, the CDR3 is TGTGCCAGCAGCTCCAACCTGGCGGGGGGACCGAACACCGGGGAGCTGTTTTTT. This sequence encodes CASSSNLAGGPNTGELFF.

CDR3 sequence reads: CAISVGGGSYNEQFF. CDR3 sequence (DNA): TGTGCCATCAGTGTGGGAGGGGGCTCCTACAATGAGCAGTTCTTC. The V call is TRBV10-3, the J call TRBJ2-1; D possibly corresponds to TRBD2 (7 bases). CDR3 length equals 15 residues. V shed 4 bases and J shed 0 bases, with 10 bases lying between them. Germline CDR1 reads ENHRY; CDR2 reads SYGVKD.

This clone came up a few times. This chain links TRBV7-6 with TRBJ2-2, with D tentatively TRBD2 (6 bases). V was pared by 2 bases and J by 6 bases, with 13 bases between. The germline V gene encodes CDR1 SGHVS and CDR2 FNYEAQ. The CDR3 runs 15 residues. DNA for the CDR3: TGTGCCAGCAGCTTAACTAGCTCGGTCTCCGGGGAGCTGTTTTTT. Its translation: CASSLTSSVSGELFF.

The CDR3 reads CASSQDWEGYTF. In DNA form, the CDR3 reads TGCGCCAGCAGCCAGGATTGGGAGGGCTACACCTTC. The chain recombines TRBV4-1 with TRBJ1-2; D ambiguous. Trimming stripped 3 bases from V and 8 bases from J, with 10 bases between. Germline V gene data show CDR1 as MGHRA and CDR2 as YSYEKL. CDR3 size: 12 residues.

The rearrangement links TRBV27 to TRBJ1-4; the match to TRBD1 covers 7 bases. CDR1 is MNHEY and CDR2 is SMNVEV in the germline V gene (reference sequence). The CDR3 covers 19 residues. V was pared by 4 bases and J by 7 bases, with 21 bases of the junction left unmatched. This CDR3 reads CASSSKPISNRGGGEKLFF. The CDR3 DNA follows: TGTGCCAGCAGTTCGAAACCCATATCAAACAGGGGAGGTGGTGAAAAACTGTTTTTT.